This T cell receptor beta chain comes out of a study of breast tumors, draining lymph nodes, adjacent tissues. Notes on the study in general: Data fit most tumor T cells coming from lymph node, expanding in tumor.

TCRdb recomputed calls from the multiplex PCR reads with MiXCR, one row per CDR3 protein. The sample consists of about 230,000 distinct CDR3 sequences, about 34% of them appearing once. A single count supports this clonotype. Its antigen remains unknown. CDR1 and CDR2 (germline): SNHLY, FYNNEI. The CDR3 contains 14 residues. V was clipped by 5 bases and J by 8 bases, with 16 bases between them. Samples came from axillary lymph nodes draining the breast cancer. The rearrangement links TRBV2 to TRBJ2-1, with a possible D match to TRBD2 (6 bases). The sequencing input was axillary lymph node tissue. The receptor's source is a female donor with breast cancer. Some clones in this sample may be carry-over from other donors' samples. The CDR3 DNA follows: TGTGCCAGCAGTCTGACTGGCGGGGACGATGAGCAGTTCTTC. Translation gives CASSLTGGDDEQFF.